This TCR beta chain was recorded in a study of T-cell reconstitution after alpha-beta-depleted transplantation in children. The study's findings and limits: The study traced high day-60 TCRbeta diversity in some patients to surviving recipient T cells and thymic progenitors. By one year post-transplant, T-cell counts and diversity largely arose from T cells that were newly produced. At around two months after transplant, the alpha-beta T cells were reportedly derived from several hundred expanded clones that came from non-depleted graft cells.

This CDR3 has 15 residues. Trimming pared 1 base from V and 3 bases from J, leaving 10 bases between. Unique molecular identifiers were incorporated when the TCRbeta library was constructed. TCRdb itself ran the PCR reads through MiXCR, one entry per CDR3 protein. This sample has approximately 44,000 distinct CDR3 sequences, with 5.5% to 7.5% found just once. This clonotype was seen ten or more times. Its antigen is not identified. This sample comprised PBMCs, mostly from graft donor cells, obtained 60 days after TCRalphabeta/CD19-depleted stem cell transplant. The chain couples TRBV12-3 or TRBV12-4 to TRBJ1-5; a possible D gene is TRBD1 (6 bases). The TCR originated in a female patient between 2 and 15 years old who had a stem cell transplant for aplastic anemia, so the T cells may come from the graft donor. In DNA form, the CDR3 reads TGTGCCAGCAGTTTAGAAGGGGGAGACAATCAGCCCCAGCATTTT. The encoded protein is CASSLEGGDNQPQHF.